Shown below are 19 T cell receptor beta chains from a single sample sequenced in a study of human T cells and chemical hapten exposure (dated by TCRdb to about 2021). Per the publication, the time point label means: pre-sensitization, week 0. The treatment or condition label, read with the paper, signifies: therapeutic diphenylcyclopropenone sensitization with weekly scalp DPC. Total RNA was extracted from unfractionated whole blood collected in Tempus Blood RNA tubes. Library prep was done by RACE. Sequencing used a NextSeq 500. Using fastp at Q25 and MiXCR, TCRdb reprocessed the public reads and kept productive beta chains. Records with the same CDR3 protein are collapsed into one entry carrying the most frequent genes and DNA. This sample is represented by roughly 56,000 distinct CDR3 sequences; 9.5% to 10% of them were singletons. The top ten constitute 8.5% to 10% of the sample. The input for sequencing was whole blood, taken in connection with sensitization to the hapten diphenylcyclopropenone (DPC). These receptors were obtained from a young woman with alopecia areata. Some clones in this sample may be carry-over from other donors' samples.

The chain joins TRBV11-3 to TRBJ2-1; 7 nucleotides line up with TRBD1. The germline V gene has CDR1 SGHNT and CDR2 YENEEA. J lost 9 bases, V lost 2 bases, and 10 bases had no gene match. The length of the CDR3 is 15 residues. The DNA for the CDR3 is TGTGCCAGCAGCTTATTGGCAGGGGGTGGAGGTGAGCAGTTCTTC. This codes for CASSLLAGGGGEQFF.

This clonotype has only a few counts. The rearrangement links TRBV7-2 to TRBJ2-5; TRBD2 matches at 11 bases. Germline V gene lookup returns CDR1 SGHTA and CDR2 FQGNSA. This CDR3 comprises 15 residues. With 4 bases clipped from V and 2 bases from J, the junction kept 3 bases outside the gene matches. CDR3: CASSSTSGDQETQYF. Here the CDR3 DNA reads TGTGCCAGCAGCTCGACTAGCGGGGATCAAGAGACCCAGTACTTC.

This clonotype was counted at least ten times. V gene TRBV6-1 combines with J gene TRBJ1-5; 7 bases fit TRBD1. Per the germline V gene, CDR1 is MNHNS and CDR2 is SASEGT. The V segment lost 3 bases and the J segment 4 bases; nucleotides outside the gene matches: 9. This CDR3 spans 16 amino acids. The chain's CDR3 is CASSEGAAGGNQPQHF. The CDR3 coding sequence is TGTGCCAGCAGTGAGGGTGCGGCAGGGGGTAATCAGCCCCAGCATTTT.

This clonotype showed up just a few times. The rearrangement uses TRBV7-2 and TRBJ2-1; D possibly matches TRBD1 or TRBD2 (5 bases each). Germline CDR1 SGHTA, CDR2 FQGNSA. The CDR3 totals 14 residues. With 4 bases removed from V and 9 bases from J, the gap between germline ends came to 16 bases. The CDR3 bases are TGTGCCAGCAGCTCCGAGTTGGTTGGGGGTGAGCAGTTCTTC. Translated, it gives CASSSELVGGEQFF.

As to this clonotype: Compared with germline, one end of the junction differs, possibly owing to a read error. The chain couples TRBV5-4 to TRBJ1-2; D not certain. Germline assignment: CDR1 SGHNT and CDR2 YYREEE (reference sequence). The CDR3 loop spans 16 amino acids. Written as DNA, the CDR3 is TGTGCCAGCAGCTCCCGGGCCACCCCGTTTAACTATGGCGACACCTTC. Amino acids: CASSSRATPFNYGDTF.

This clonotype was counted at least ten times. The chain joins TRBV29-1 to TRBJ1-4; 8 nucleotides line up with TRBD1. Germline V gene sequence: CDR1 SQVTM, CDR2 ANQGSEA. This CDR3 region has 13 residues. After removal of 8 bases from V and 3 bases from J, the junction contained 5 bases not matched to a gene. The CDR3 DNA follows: TGCAGCACAATGGGACAGGCTAATGAAAAACTGTTTTTT. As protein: CSTMGQANEKLFF.

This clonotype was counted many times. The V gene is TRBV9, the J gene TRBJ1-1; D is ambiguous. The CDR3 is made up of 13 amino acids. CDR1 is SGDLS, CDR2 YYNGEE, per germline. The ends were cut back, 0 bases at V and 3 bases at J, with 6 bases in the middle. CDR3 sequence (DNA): TGTGCCAGCAGCGTAGCTCATCACACTGAAGCTTTCTTT. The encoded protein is CASSVAHHTEAFF.

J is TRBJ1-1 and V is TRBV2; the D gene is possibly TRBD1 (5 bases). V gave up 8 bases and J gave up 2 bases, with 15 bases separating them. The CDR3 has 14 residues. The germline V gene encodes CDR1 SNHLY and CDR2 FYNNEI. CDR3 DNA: TGTGCCAGCGACTGGGGGGGAAGCAACACTGAAGCTTTCTTT. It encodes CASDWGGSNTEAFF.

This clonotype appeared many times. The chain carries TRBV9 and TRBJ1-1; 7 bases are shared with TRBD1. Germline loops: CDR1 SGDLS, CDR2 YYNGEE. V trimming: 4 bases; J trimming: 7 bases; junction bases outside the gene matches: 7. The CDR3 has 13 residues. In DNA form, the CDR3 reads TGTGCCAGCAGCCCCAGGGGGACGGGTGAAGCTTTCTTT. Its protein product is CASSPRGTGEAFF.

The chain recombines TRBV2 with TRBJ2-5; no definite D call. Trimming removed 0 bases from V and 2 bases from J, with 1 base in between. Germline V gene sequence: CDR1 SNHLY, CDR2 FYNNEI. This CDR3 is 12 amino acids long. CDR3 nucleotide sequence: TGTGCCAGCAGTGAAGCGCAAGAGACCCAGTACTTC. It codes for CASSEAQETQYF.

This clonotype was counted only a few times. Written as DNA, the CDR3 is TGTGCCAGCAGTTTCCAGGGGGACGGGGAGACCCAGTACTTC. Its translation is CASSFQGDGETQYF. This chain joins TRBV6-5 and TRBJ2-5; 7 nucleotides align to TRBD1. Germline loops: CDR1 MNHEY, CDR2 SVGAGI. The J segment lost 5 bases and the V segment lost 4 bases, leaving 7 bases of the junction unmatched. CDR3 length: 14 amino acids.

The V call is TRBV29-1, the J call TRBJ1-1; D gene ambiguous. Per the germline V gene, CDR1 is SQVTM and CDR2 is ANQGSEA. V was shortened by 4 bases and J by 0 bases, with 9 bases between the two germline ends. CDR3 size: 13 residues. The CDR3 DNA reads TGCAGCGTTGTTCGAAGAATGAACACTGAAGCTTTCTTT. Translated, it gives CSVVRRMNTEAFF.

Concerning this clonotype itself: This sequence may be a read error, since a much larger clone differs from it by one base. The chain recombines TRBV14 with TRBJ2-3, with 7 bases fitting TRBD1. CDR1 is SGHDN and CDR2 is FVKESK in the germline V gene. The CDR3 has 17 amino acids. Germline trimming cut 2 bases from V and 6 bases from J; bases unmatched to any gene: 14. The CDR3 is CASSQLLLAGGWDTQYF. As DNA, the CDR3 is TGTGCCAGCAGCCAACTGTTATTGGCAGGGGGTTGGGATACGCAGTATTTT. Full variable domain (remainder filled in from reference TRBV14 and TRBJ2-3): EAGVTQFPSHSVIEKGQTVTLRCDPISGHDNLYWYRRVMGKEIKFLLHFVKESKQDESGMPNNRFLAERTGGTYSTLKVQPAELEDSGVYFCASSQLLLAGGWDTQYFGPGTRLTVL.

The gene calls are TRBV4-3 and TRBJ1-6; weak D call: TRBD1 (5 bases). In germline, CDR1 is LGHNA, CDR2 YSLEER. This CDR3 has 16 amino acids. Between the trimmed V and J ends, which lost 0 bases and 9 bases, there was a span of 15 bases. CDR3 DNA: TGCGCCAGCAGCCAAGATGTGGGCCAGGGTAGTTCACCCCTCCACTTT. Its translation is CASSQDVGQGSSPLHF.

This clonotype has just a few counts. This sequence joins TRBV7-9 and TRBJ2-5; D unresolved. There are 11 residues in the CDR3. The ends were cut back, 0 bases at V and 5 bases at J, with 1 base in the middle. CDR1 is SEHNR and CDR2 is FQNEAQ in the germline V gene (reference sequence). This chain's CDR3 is CASSLAETQYF. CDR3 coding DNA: TGTGCCAGCAGCTTAGCCGAGACCCAGTACTTC.

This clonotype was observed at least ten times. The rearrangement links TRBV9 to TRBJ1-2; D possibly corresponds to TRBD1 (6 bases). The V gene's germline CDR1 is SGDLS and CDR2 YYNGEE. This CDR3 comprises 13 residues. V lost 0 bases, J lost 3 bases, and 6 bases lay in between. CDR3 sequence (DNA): TGTGCCAGCAGCGTAGGGACAGACTATGGCTACACCTTC. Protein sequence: CASSVGTDYGYTF. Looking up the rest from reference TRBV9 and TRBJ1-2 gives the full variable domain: DSGVTQTPKHLITATGQRVTLRCSPRSGDLSVYWYQQSLDQGLQFLIQYYNGEERAKGNILERFSAQQFPDLHSELNLSSLELGDSALYFCASSVGTDYGYTFGSGTRLTVV.

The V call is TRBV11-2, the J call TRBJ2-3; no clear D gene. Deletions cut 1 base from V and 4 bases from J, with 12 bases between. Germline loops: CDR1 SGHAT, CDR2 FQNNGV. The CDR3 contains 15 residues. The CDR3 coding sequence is TGTGCCAGCAGCTTAGTAGTACTTGCCTCAGATACGCAGTATTTT. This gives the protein CASSLVVLASDTQYF.

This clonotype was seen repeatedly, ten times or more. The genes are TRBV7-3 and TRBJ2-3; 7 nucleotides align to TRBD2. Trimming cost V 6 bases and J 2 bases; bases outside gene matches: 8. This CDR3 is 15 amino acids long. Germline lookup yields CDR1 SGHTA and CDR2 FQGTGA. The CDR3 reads CASRSGTDLTDTQYF. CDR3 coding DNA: TGTGCCAGCAGGAGCGGGACGGACCTCACAGATACGCAGTATTTT.

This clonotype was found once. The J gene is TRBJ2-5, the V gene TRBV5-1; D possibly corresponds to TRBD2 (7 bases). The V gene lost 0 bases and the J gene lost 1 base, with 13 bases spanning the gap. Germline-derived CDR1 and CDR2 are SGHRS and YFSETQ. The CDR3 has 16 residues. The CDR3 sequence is CASSLVGGGFQETQYF. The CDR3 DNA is TGCGCCAGCAGCTTGGTTGGCGGGGGCTTCCAAGAGACCCAGTACTTC.